This T cell receptor beta chain was found in a study of T cell responses to AZD1222 COVID-19 vaccine. Whole-study context: Second doses were pooled across both intervals (about 4 or about 12 weeks).

This clone appeared once. The repertoire was sequenced with immunoSEQ multiplex PCR; TCRdb's copy has only in-frame clones and lacks some. Of roughly 150,000 clones in the sample, about 93% were seen once. Trimming took off 3 bases at V and 6 bases at J, with 8 bases between the two ends. CDR1 is KGHSH, CDR2 LQKENI, per germline. CDR3 length equals 13 residues. Specimen: peripheral blood, collected on day 0 of AZD1222 vaccination. The clonotype was recovered from an adult in good health. The rearrangement joins TRBV18 to TRBJ2-2; D may be TRBD1 (5 bases). Here the CDR3 reads CASSPKGAGELFF. The CDR3 region has the DNA TGTGCCAGCTCACCTAAAGGGGCCGGGGAGCTGTTTTTT.